The 29 T cell receptor beta chains in this list originate from one sample, sequenced in a study of T cell changes during pregnancy in multiple sclerosis. Clones were sequenced by immunoSEQ multiplex PCR, and TCRdb holds only the in-frame ones, with some missing. The sample lists 55,000 to 75,000 clones; approximately 93% were seen once. Sequenced here: CD8+ T cells from peripheral blood mononuclear cells, sampled in the second trimester of pregnancy. The receptors derive from a female donor with multiple sclerosis, enrolled in a pregnancy study.

This rearrangement joins TRBV27 to TRBJ2-1, with 7 nucleotides matching TRBD1. The length of the CDR3 is 15 residues. Trimming at V came to 6 bases and at J to 0 bases, leaving 5 bases not matched to a gene. Germline CDR1 and CDR2: MNHEY and SMNVEV (reference sequence). CDR3 loop: CASSLTGSSYNEQFF. CDR3 bases: TGTGCCAGCAGCTTGACAGGGAGCTCCTACAATGAGCAGTTCTTC.

The V gene is TRBV5-1, the J gene TRBJ1-1; D is undetermined. There are 12 residues in the CDR3. The V gene lost 5 bases and the J gene lost 1 base, with 6 bases spanning the gap. Germline loops: CDR1 SGHRS, CDR2 YFSETQ. CDR3 bases: TGCGCCAGCAGGGGAGGGAACACTGAAGCTTTCTTT. Protein sequence: CASRGGNTEAFF. Full variable domain (missing parts from reference TRBV5-1 and TRBJ1-1): KAGVTQTPRYLIKTRGQQVTLSCSPISGHRSVSWYQQTPGQGLQFLFEYFSETQRNKGNFPGRFSGRQFSNSRSEMNVSTLELGDSALYLCASRGGNTEAFFGQGTRLTVV.

The chain joins TRBV27 to TRBJ2-7, with TRBD2 identical over 13 bases. CDR1 is MNHEY, CDR2 SMNVEV, per germline (reference sequence). The length of the CDR3 is 16 residues. The V gene end was trimmed by 6 bases and the J gene end by 1 base; junction bases not matched to a gene: 6. The CDR3 DNA is TGTGCCAGCAGACAGACGGGACTAGCGGGGTCCTACGAGCAGTACTTC. Protein product: CASRQTGLAGSYEQYF.

The J gene is TRBJ1-2, the V gene TRBV13; D not resolved. This CDR3 region has 13 residues. CDR1 is PRHDT and CDR2 is FYEKMQ in the germline V gene (reference sequence). Trimming pared 2 bases from V and 10 bases from J, leaving 14 bases between. CDR3 bases: TGTGCCAGCAGCTTACGGGTGATGAAAGACTACACCTTC. Protein sequence: CASSLRVMKDYTF. Full variable domain (rest looked up from reference TRBV13 and TRBJ1-2): AAGVIQSPRHLIKEKRETATLKCYPIPRHDTVYWYQQGPGQDPQFLISFYEKMQSDKGSIPDRFSAQQFSDYHSELNMSSLELGDSALYFCASSLRVMKDYTFGSGTRLTVV.

V and J are TRBV7-2 and TRBJ2-2, with 8 bases lining up with TRBD1. The V and J ends lost 6 bases and 1 base, in that order; junction bases with no gene match: 10. Germline V lookup: CDR1 SGHTA, CDR2 FQGNSA. This CDR3 is 17 amino acids long. The CDR3 reads CASRRTIGQGNTGELFF. In nucleotides, the CDR3 is TGTGCCAGCAGGCGGACGATTGGACAGGGGAACACCGGGGAGCTGTTTTTT.

The V call is TRBV2, the J call TRBJ2-5; D might be TRBD1 (5 bases). V lost 2 bases, J lost 1 base, and 14 bases lay in between. The germline V gene has CDR1 SNHLY and CDR2 FYNNEI. This CDR3 has 16 amino acids. The CDR3 coding sequence is TGTGCCAGCAGTGAACGGGTCGGTCAGGGCCAAGAGACCCAGTACTTC. Its translation is CASSERVGQGQETQYF.

The chain carries TRBV19 and TRBJ2-1; TRBD2 matches at 9 bases. The CDR3 spans 17 residues. In germline, CDR1 is LNHDA, CDR2 SQIVND (reference sequence). With V trimmed by 3 bases and J by 0 bases, 6 bases remained unmatched. The CDR3, as DNA: TGTGCCAGTAGTATTATGAGCGGGAGGCACTCCTACAATGAGCAGTTCTTC. Protein: CASSIMSGRHSYNEQFF.

The chain employs TRBV9 and TRBJ2-6, with D possibly TRBD1 on 6 matching bases. The CDR3 totals 14 residues. Germline loops: CDR1 SGDLS, CDR2 YYNGEE. The V gene lost 0 bases and the J gene lost 9 bases, with 10 bases spanning the gap. The CDR3 DNA is TGTGCCAGCAGCGTAGACGGGACACTCAACGTCCTGACTTTC. It specifies CASSVDGTLNVLTF.

The rearrangement links TRBV19 to TRBJ2-7; 10 nucleotides line up with TRBD2. V lost 7 bases, J lost 3 bases, and 6 bases stayed unmatched. This CDR3 comprises 14 residues. CDR1 and CDR2 (germline): LNHDA, SQIVND (reference sequence). The CDR3 sequence: CASKASGRSYEQYF. Here the CDR3 DNA reads TGTGCCAGTAAGGCTAGCGGGAGAAGCTACGAGCAGTACTTC.

V usage is TRBV19 and J usage is TRBJ2-5, with 9 bases lining up with TRBD1. This CDR3 spans 16 amino acids. Germline lookup yields CDR1 LNHDA and CDR2 SQIVND (reference sequence). V was clipped by 3 bases and J by 2 bases; unmatched bases: 7. In DNA, the CDR3 is TGTGCCAGTAGTATGTGGGGACAGGGCCCTCAAGAGACCCAGTACTTC. Amino acid sequence: CASSMWGQGPQETQYF.

The genes are TRBV9 and TRBJ1-1; D might be TRBD1 (6 bases). Germline V lookup: CDR1 SGDLS, CDR2 YYNGEE. The CDR3 has 14 amino acids. V gave up 0 bases and J gave up 0 bases, with 6 bases separating them. The CDR3 DNA reads as TGTGCCAGCAGCGTAGGGACAGTGAACACTGAAGCTTTCTTT. It codes for CASSVGTVNTEAFF.

This CDR3 is CASSPRQEGKNIQYF. For the CDR3, the DNA is TGTGCCAGTAGTCCCCGACAGGAAGGCAAAAACATTCAGTACTTC. The V gene is TRBV19, the J gene TRBJ2-4, with D possibly matching TRBD1 (6 bases). Germline CDR1 is LNHDA and CDR2 is SQIVND (reference sequence). The CDR3 has 15 amino acids. Trimming removed 5 bases at V and 3 bases at J, with 14 bases between.

The V call is TRBV4-1, the J call TRBJ1-1; no definite D call. The V gene's germline CDR1 is MGHRA and CDR2 YSYEKL. The CDR3 has 16 residues. Trimming stripped 3 bases from V and 0 bases from J, with 14 bases between. The CDR3 nucleotides read TGCGCCAGCAGCCAGTTTGGATCGACTATGAACACTGAAGCTTTCTTT. It encodes CASSQFGSTMNTEAFF.

The CDR3 here is CASRSRGTYEQYF. The DNA for the CDR3 is TGTGCCAGCAGATCCAGAGGGACCTACGAGCAGTACTTC. The gene calls are TRBV5-4 and TRBJ2-7, with a weak D call TRBD2 (5 bases). The CDR3 is 13 residues long. V lost 5 bases and J 2 bases, leaving 11 bases between the germline ends. Germline lookup yields CDR1 SGHNT and CDR2 YYREEE (reference sequence).

The CDR3 here is CASSPRLAGNTGELFF. The CDR3 coding sequence is TGTGCCAGCAGCCCTAGACTAGCGGGTAACACCGGGGAGCTGTTTTTT. The J gene is TRBJ2-2, the V gene TRBV7-9; the match to TRBD2 covers 10 bases. The CDR3 consists of 16 residues. J gave up 2 bases and V 5 bases, and 5 bases lay outside the gene matches. The V gene's germline CDR1 is SEHNR and CDR2 FQNEAQ (reference sequence).

The rearrangement joins TRBV27 to TRBJ2-7, with TRBD2 matching 7 bases. CDR1 is MNHEY, CDR2 SMNVEV, per germline (reference sequence). CDR3 length equals 16 residues. V lost 4 bases to trimming and J lost 3 bases; unmatched junction nucleotides: 12. As DNA, the CDR3 is TGTGCCAGCAGTTCTACCGGGACTACTCTTTTCTACGAGCAGTACTTC. Protein product: CASSSTGTTLFYEQYF.

The gene calls are TRBV28 and TRBJ2-5, with D perhaps matching TRBD1 (5 bases). V lost 5 bases to trimming and J lost 0 bases, with 13 bases between them. Looked up from germline, CDR1 is MDHEN and CDR2 is SYDVKM. This CDR3 contains 15 residues. Here the CDR3 reads CASSEETAYQETQYF. In nucleotides, the CDR3 is TGTGCCAGCAGTGAGGAGACAGCGTACCAAGAGACCCAGTACTTC.

The chain uses TRBV7-3 and TRBJ2-1, with 11 bases matching TRBD2. Unmatched junction bases numbered 2, after V lost 2 bases and J lost 2 bases. This CDR3 is 16 amino acids long. Germline V gene lookup returns CDR1 SGHTA and CDR2 FQGTGA. Here the CDR3 reads CASSLGLAGTYNEQFF. CDR3 sequence (DNA): TGTGCCAGCAGCTTAGGACTAGCGGGTACCTACAATGAGCAGTTCTTC.

The CDR3 region has the DNA TGTGCCAGCAGCTTGGGGACAGATGAGGACACCGGGGAGCTGTTTTTT. Translating it yields CASSLGTDEDTGELFF. The V and J genes are TRBV7-9 and TRBJ2-2; 7 positions match TRBD1. V was pared by 3 bases and J by 3 bases, with 7 bases of the junction left unmatched. This CDR3 contains 16 residues. CDR1 SEHNR and CDR2 FQNEAQ come from the germline V gene (reference sequence).

The rearrangement joins TRBV7-8 to TRBJ2-4; 9 nucleotides line up with TRBD2. The V segment lost 5 bases and the J segment 2 bases; nucleotides outside the gene matches: 7. Per germline, CDR1 SGHVS and CDR2 FQNEAQ. This CDR3 spans 16 amino acids. The CDR3 nucleotides read TGTGCCAGCAGCCCGACTAGCGGAGGCTCCAAAAACATTCAGTACTTC. This sequence encodes CASSPTSGGSKNIQYF.

This clone is a singleton in its sample. The chain joins TRBV5-1 to TRBJ2-1, with 7 bases fitting TRBD2. V shed 4 bases and J 4 bases; nucleotides not matched to a gene: 11. Germline V CDR1 and CDR2: SGHRS, YFSETQ. This CDR3 has 16 residues. The CDR3 loop reads CASSPRGGSTYNEQFF. The DNA for the CDR3 is TGCGCCAGCAGCCCCCGGGGCGGGAGCACATACAATGAGCAGTTCTTC.

The chain uses TRBV27 and TRBJ2-5; D possibly corresponds to TRBD1 (5 bases). CDR1 is MNHEY, CDR2 SMNVEV, per germline (reference sequence). This CDR3 contains 15 residues. The V end was cut by 5 bases, the J end by 1 base, with 14 bases between. CDR3: CASSQRQLGQETQYF. The CDR3 nucleotides read TGTGCCAGCAGTCAGAGACAGTTAGGCCAAGAGACCCAGTACTTC.

The chain employs TRBV5-4 and TRBJ2-7, with 9 bases lining up with TRBD1. With V trimmed by 4 bases and J by 2 bases, 4 bases remained unmatched. CDR1 and CDR2 from the germline V gene are SGHNT and YYREEE (reference sequence). This CDR3 is 14 amino acids long. The CDR3: CASSGTGLTYEQYF. The CDR3 nucleotides are TGTGCCAGCAGCGGGACAGGGTTAACCTACGAGCAGTACTTC.

The chain employs TRBV6-1 and TRBJ2-5, with TRBD2 matching over 7 bases. Germline V CDR1 and CDR2: MNHNS, SASEGT. After removal of 2 bases from V and 1 base from J, the junction contained 4 bases not matched to a gene. This CDR3 comprises 15 residues. In nucleotides, the CDR3 is TGTGCCAGCAGTGAACTAGCGGTTCCCCAAGAGACCCAGTACTTC. Protein sequence: CASSELAVPQETQYF.

This sequence joins TRBV9 and TRBJ2-1, with 7 positions matching TRBD2. The CDR3 consists of 15 residues. The junction had 8 bases not matched to a gene; V was cut back by 4 bases and J by 4 bases. The germline V gene has CDR1 SGDLS and CDR2 YYNGEE. DNA for the CDR3: TGTGCCAGCAGCCCTTCTAGCGGTATTTACAATGAGCAGTTCTTC. It is translated as CASSPSSGIYNEQFF.

The J gene is TRBJ2-7, the V gene TRBV28, with D perhaps TRBD1 (5 bases). The CDR3 sequence is 15 residues long. V gave up 2 bases and J gave up 2 bases, with 13 bases separating them. Germline CDR1 is MDHEN and CDR2 is SYDVKM. The CDR3 reads CASSLPDSTPYEQYF. The CDR3 nucleotides read TGTGCCAGCAGTTTACCCGACAGTACACCCTACGAGCAGTACTTC.

The CDR3 sequence: CASSPSLPAGELFF. The CDR3 coding sequence is TGTGCCAGCAGCCCGTCACTACCGGCCGGGGAGCTGTTTTTT. The chain is built from TRBV7-9 and TRBJ2-2; D is uncertain. The germline gives CDR1 SEHNR, CDR2 FQNEAQ (reference sequence). V lost 5 bases and J 6 bases, leaving 13 bases between the germline ends. The CDR3 runs 14 residues.

The rearrangement links TRBV7-9 to TRBJ1-5; 8 bases align to TRBD1. The J segment lost 7 bases and the V segment lost 2 bases, leaving 1 base of the junction unmatched. CDR1 is SEHNR, CDR2 FQNEAQ, per germline (reference sequence). This CDR3 region has 13 residues. Here the CDR3 reads CASSLPGGQPQHF. CDR3 bases: TGTGCCAGCAGCTTACCAGGGGGCCAGCCCCAGCATTTT. Together with reference TRBV7-9 and TRBJ1-5, the CDR3 gives the full variable domain: DTGVSQNPRHKITKRGQNVTFRCDPISEHNRLYWYRQTLGQGPEFLTYFQNEAQLEKSRLLSDRFSAERPKGSFSTLEIQRTEQGDSAMYLCASSLPGGQPQHFGDGTRLSIL.

About this clone: A junction boundary mismatches the germline segment, possibly from a read error. The rearrangement links TRBV7-2 to TRBJ2-7; the D gene is possibly TRBD2 (6 bases). The CDR3 length is 14 residues. Germline V gene lookup returns CDR1 SGHTA and CDR2 FQGNSA. DNA for the CDR3: TGTGCCAGCAGCTTAGTTACTAGCTCCTACGGGCAGTACTTC. Amino acids: CASSLVTSSYGQYF.